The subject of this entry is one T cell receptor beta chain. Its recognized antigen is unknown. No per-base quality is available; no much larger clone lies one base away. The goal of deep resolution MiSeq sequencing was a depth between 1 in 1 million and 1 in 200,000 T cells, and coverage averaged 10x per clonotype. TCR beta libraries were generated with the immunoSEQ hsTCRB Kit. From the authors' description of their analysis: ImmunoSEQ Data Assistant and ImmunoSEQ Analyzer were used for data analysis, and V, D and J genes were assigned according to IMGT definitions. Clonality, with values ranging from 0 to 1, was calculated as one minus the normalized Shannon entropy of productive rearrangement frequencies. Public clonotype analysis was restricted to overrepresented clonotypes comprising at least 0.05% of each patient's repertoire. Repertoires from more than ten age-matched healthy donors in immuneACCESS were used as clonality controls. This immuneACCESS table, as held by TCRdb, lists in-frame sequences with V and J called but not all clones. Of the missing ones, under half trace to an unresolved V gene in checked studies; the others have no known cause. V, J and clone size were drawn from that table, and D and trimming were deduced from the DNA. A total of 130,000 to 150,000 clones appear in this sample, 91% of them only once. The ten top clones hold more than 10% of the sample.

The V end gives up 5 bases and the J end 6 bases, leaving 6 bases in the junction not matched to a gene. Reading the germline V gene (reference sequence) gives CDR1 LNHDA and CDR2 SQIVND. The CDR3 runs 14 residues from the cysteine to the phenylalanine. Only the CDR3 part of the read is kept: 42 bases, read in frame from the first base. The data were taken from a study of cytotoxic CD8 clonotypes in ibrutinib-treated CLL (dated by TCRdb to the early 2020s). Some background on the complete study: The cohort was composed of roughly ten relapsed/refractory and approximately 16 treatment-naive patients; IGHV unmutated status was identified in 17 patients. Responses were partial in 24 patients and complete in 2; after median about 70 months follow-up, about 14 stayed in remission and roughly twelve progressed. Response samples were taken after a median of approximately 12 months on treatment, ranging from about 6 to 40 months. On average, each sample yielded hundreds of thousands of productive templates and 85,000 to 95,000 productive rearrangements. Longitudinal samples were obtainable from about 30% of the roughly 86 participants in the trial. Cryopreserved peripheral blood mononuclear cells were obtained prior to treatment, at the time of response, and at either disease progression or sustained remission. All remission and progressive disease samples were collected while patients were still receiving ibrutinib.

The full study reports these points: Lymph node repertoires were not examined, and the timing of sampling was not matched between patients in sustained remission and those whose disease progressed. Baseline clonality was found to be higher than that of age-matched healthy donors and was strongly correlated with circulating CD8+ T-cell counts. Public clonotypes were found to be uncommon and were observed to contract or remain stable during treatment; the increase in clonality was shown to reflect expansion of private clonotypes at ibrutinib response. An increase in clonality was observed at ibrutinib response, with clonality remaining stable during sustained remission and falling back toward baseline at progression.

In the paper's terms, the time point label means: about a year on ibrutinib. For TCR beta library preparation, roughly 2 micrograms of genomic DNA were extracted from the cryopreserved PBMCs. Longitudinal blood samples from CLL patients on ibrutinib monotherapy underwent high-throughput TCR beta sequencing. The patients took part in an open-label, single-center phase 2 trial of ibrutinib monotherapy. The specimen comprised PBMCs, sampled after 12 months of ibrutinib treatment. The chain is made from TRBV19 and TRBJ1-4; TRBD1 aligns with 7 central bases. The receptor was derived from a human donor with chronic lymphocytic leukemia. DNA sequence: TGTGCCAGTAGTGCCCAAGACAGGGATGAAAAACTGTTTTTT. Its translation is CASSAQDRDEKLFF.